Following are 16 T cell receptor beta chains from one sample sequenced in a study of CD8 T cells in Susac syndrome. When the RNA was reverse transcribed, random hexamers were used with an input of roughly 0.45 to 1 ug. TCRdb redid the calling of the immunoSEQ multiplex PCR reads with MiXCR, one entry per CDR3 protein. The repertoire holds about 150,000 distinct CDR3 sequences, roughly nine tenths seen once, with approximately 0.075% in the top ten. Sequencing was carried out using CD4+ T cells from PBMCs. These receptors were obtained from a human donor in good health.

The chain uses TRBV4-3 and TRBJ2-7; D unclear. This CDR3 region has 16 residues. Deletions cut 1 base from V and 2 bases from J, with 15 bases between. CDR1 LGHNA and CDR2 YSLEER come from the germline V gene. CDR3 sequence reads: CASSQAGPVIPYEQYF. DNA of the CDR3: TGCGCCAGCAGCCAAGCAGGACCCGTGATACCCTACGAGCAGTACTTC.

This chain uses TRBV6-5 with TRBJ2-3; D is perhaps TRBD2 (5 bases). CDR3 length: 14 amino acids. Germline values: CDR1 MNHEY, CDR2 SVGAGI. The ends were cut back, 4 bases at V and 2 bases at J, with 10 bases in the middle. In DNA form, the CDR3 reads TGTGCCAGCAGTTCGAGCGGATTCACAGATACGCAGTATTTT. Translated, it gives CASSSSGFTDTQYF.

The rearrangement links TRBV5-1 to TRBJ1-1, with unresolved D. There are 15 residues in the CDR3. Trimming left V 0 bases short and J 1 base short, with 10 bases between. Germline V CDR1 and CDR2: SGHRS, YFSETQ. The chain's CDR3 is CASSLDGQENTEAFF. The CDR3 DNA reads TGCGCCAGCAGCTTGGATGGCCAGGAGAACACTGAAGCTTTCTTT. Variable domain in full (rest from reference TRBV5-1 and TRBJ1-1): KAGVTQTPRYLIKTRGQQVTLSCSPISGHRSVSWYQQTPGQGLQFLFEYFSETQRNKGNFPGRFSGRQFSNSRSEMNVSTLELGDSALYLCASSLDGQENTEAFFGQGTRLTVV.

CDR3 bases: TGTGCCAGCTCACCACCTTCCCTCATGAACACTGAAGCTTTCTTT. Encoded protein: CASSPPSLMNTEAFF. The J gene is TRBJ1-1, the V gene TRBV18; D is unclear. V was pared by 0 bases and J by 0 bases, with 8 bases between. Germline V gives CDR1 KGHSH, CDR2 LQKENI. CDR3 length: 15 amino acids.

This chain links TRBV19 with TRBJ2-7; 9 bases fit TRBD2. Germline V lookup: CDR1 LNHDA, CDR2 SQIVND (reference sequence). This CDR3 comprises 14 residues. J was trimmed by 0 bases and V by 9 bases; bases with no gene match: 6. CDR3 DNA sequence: TGTGCCAGCCAACCGGGACTAGCCTCCTACGAGCAGTACTTC. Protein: CASQPGLASYEQYF.

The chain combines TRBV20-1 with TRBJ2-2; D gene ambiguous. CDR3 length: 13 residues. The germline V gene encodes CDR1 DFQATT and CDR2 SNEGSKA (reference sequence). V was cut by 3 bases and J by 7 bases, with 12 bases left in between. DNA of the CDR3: TGCAGTGCTAGTTCTGGGTATCACGGGGAGCTGTTTTTT. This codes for CSASSGYHGELFF.

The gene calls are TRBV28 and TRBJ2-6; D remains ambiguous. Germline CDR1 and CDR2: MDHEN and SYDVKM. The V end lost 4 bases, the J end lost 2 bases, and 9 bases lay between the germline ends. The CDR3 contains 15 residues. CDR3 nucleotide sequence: TGTGCCAGCAGTTCTTTGAAGGCTGGGGCCAACGTCCTGACTTTC. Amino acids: CASSSLKAGANVLTF.

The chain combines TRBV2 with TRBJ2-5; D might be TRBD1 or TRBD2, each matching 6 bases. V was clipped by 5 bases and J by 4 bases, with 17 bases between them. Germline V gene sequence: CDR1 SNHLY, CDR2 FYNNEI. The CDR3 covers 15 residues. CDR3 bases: TGTGCCAGCAGTCTCTACGGAACGGGGGCAGAGACCCAGTACTTC. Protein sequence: CASSLYGTGAETQYF.

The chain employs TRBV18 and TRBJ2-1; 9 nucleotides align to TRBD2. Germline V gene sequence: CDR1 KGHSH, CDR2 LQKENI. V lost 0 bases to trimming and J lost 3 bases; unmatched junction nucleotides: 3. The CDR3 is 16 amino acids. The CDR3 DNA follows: TGTGCCAGCTCACCACCGAGGACTAGCGTCTACAATGAGCAGTTCTTC. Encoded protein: CASSPPRTSVYNEQFF.

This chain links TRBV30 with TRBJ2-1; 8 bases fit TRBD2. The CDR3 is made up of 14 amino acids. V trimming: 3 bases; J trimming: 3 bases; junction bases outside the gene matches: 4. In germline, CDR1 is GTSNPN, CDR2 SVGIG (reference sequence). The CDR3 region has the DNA TGTGCCTGGAGATCCGCGGGAGGCTACAATGAGCAGTTCTTC. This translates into CAWRSAGGYNEQFF.

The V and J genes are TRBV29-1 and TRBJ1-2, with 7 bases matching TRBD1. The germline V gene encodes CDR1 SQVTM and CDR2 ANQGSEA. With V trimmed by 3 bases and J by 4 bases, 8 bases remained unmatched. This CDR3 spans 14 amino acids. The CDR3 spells CSVEFDREGYGYTF. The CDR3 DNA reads TGCAGCGTTGAGTTCGACAGGGAGGGCTATGGCTACACCTTC.

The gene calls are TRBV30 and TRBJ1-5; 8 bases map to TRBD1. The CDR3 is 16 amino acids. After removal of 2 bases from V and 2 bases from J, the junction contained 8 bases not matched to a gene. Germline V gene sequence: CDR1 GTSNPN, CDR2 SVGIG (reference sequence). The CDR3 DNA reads TGTGCCTGGAGTCCTAAGCAGGGGGCCGGCAATCAGCCCCAGCATTTT. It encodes CAWSPKQGAGNQPQHF.

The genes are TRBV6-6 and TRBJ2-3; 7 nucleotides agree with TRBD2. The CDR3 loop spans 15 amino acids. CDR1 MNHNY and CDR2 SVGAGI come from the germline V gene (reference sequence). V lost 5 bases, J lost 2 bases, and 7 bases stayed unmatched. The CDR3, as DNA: TGTGCCAGCAGTCTAGCGGCACTCTACACAGATACGCAGTATTTT. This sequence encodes CASSLAALYTDTQYF.

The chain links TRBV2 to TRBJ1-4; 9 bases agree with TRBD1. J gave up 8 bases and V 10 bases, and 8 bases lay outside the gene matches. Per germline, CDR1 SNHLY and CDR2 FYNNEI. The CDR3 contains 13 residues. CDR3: CATTGQGAEKLFF. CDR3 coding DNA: TGTGCCACTACGGGACAGGGCGCCGAAAAACTGTTTTTT.

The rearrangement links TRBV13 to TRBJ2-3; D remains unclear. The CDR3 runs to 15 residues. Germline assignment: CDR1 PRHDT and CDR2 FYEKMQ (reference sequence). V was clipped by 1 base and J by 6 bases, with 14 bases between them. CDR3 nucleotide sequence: TGTGCCAGCAGCTTAGAGTCCTCGTGGCGTGATACGCAGTATTTT. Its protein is CASSLESSWRDTQYF.

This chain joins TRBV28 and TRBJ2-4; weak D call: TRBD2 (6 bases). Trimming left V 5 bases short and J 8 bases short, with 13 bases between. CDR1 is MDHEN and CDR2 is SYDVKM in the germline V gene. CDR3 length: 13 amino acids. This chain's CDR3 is CASSPTGGDIQYF. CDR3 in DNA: TGTGCCAGCAGTCCTACTGGAGGGGACATTCAGTACTTC.